This T cell receptor beta chain was identified in a study of blood T cell repertoires in COVID-19. In the study overall: Italy, Spain and the United States were the sources of the convalescent and acute COVID-19 samples.

Germline CDR1 and CDR2: LGHDT and YNNKEL (reference sequence). The CDR3 consists of 17 residues. The ends lost 0 bases at V and 6 bases at J; junction bases unmatched: 12. This clone appeared a single time. Original data processing: Amplification with reference gene primers provided the estimates of nucleated cell counts. The assay was immunoSEQ multiplex PCR, and TCRdb's table has in-frame clones only and misses some. V, J and clone size are taken as reported in that table, and D and trimming were inferred from the DNA itself. There are fewer than 85,000 clones in the sample; under 90% occur only once, and more than 4% lies in the top ten.

The chain uses TRBV3-1 (or the pseudogene TRBV3-2) and TRBJ2-7, with 9 nucleotides matching TRBD1. The clonotype was recovered from a woman aged 55-75 years with acute or convalescent COVID-19. Sequencing was carried out using peripheral blood. This CDR3 reads CASSQDVHRGRGGEQYF. The CDR3 coding sequence is TGTGCCAGCAGCCAAGATGTTCACAGGGGGCGCGGAGGCGAGCAGTACTTC.